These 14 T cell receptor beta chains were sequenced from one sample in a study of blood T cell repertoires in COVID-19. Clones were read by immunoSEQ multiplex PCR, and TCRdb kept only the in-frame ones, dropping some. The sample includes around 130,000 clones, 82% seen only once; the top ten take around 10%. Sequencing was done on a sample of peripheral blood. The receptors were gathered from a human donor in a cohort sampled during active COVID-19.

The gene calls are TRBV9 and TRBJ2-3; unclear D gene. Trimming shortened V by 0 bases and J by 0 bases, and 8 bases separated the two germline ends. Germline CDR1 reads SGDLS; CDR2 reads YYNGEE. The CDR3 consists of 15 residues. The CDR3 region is CASSVGVGSTDTQYF. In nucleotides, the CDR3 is TGTGCCAGCAGCGTAGGGGTCGGGAGCACAGATACGCAGTATTTT. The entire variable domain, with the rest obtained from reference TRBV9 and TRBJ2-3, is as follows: DSGVTQTPKHLITATGQRVTLRCSPRSGDLSVYWYQQSLDQGLQFLIQYYNGEERAKGNILERFSAQQFPDLHSELNLSSLELGDSALYFCASSVGVGSTDTQYFGPGTRLTVL.

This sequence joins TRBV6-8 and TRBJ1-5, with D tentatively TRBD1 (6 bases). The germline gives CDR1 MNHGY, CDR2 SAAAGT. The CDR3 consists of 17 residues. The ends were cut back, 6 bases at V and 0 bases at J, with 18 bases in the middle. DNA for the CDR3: TGTGCCAGCAGGCCTGAGGGACACCTCTATAGCAATCAGCCCCAGCATTTT. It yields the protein CASRPEGHLYSNQPQHF.

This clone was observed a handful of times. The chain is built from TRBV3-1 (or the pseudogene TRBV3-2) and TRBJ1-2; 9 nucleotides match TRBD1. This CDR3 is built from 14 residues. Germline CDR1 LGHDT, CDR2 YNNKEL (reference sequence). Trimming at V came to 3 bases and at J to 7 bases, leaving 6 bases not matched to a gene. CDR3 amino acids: CASSQGQGGIGYTF. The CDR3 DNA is TGTGCCAGCAGCCAGGGACAGGGAGGGATTGGCTACACCTTC.

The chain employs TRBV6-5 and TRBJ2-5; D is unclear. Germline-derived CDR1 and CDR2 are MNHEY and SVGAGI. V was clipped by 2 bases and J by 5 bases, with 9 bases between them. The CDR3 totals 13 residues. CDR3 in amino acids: CASSYGNPETQYF. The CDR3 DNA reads TGTGCCAGCAGTTACGGCAATCCGGAGACCCAGTACTTC.

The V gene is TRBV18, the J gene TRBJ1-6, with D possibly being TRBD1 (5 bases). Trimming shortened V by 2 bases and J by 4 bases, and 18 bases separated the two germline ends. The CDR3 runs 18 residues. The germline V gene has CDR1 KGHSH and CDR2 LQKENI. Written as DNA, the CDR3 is TGTGCCAGCTCACCAATCCCCCCCTCTCAGGGATATAATTCACCCCTCCACTTT. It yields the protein CASSPIPPSQGYNSPLHF.

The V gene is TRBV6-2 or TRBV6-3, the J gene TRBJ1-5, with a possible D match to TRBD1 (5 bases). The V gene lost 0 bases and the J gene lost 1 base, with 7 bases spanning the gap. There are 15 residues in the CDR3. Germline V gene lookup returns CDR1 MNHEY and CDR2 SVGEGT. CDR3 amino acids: CASSYSGGSNQPQHF. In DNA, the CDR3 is TGTGCCAGCAGTTACTCCGGGGGAAGCAATCAGCCCCAGCATTTT.

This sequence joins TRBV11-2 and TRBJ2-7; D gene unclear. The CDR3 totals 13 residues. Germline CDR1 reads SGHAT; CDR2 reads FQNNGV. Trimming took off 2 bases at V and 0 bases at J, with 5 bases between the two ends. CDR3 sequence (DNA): TGTGCCAGCAGCTTATCCCTCTCCTACGAGCAGTACTTC. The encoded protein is CASSLSLSYEQYF.

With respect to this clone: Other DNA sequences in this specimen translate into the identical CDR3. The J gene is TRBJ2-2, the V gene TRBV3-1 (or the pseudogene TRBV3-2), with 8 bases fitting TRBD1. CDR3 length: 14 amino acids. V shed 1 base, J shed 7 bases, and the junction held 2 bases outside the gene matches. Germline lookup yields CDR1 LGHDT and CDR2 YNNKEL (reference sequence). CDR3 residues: CASSQGTGSGELFF. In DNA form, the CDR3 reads TGTGCCAGCAGCCAAGGGACAGGGAGCGGGGAGCTGTTTTTT.

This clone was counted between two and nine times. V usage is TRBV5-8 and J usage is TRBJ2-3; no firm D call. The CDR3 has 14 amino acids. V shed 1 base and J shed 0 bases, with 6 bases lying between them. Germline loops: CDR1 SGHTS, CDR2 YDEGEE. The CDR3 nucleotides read TGTGCCAGCAGCTTGTTCCCTAGCACAGATACGCAGTATTTT. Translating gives CASSLFPSTDTQYF. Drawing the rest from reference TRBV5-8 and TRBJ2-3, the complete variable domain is EAGVTQSPTHLIKTRGQQATLRCSPISGHTSVYWYQQALGLGLQFLLWYDEGEERNRGNFPPRFSGRQFPNYSSELNVNALELEDSALYLCASSLFPSTDTQYFGPGTRLTVL.

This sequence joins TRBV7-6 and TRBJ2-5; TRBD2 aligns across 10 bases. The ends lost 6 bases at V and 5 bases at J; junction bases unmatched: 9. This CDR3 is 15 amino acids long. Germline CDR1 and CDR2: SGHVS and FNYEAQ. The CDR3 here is CASSLSGGAWETQYF. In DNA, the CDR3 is TGTGCCAGCAGTCTAAGCGGGGGGGCCTGGGAGACCCAGTACTTC. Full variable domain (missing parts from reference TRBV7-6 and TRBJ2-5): GAGVSQSPRYKVTKRGQDVALRCDPISGHVSLYWYRQALGQGPEFLTYFNYEAQQDKSGLPNDRFSAERPEGSISTLTIQRTEQRDSAMYRCASSLSGGAWETQYFGPGTRLLVL.

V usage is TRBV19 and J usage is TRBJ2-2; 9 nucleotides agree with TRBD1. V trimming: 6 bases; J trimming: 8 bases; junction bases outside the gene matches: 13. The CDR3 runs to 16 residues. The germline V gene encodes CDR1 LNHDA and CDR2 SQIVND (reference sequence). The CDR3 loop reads CASSRGQGIVSGELFF. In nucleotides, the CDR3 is TGTGCCAGTAGCCGGGGACAGGGTATTGTGTCTGGGGAGCTGTTTTTT. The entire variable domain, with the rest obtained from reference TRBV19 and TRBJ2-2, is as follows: DGGITQSPKYLFRKEGQNVTLSCEQNLNHDAMYWYRQDPGQGLRLIYYSQIVNDFQKGDIAEGYSVSREKKESFPLTVTSAQKNPTAFYLCASSRGQGIVSGELFFGEGSRLTVL.

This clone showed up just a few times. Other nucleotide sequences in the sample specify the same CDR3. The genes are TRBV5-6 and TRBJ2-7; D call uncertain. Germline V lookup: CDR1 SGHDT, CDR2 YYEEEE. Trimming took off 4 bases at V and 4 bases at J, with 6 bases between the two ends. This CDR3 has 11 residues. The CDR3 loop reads CASSIEYEQYF. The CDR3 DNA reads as TGTGCCAGCAGCATAGAGTACGAGCAGTACTTC. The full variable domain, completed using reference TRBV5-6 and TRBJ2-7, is DAGVTQSPTHLIKTRGQQVTLRCSPKSGHDTVSWYQQALGQGPQFIFQYYEEEERQRGNFPDRFSGHQFPNYSSELNVNALLLGDSALYLCASSIEYEQYFGPGTRLTVT.

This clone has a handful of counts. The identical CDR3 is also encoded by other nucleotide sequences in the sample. CDR3 DNA: TGCGCCAGCAGCTTGTTCGGGGGAGGGGGTCAGCCCCAGCATTTT. This encodes CASSLFGGGGQPQHF. The chain combines TRBV5-1 with TRBJ1-5; D possibly corresponds to TRBD1 (6 bases). CDR1 and CDR2 from the germline V gene are SGHRS and YFSETQ. Trimming took 1 base from V and 6 from J, leaving 14 bases between them. The CDR3 contains 15 residues.

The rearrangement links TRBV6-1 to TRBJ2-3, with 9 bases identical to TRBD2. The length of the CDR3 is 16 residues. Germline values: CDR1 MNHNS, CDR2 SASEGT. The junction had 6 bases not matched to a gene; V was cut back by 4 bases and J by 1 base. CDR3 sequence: CASSGLAGTGTDTQYF. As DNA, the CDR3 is TGTGCCAGCAGTGGGCTAGCGGGGACTGGCACAGATACGCAGTATTTT.